The rows below give T cell receptor beta chains drawn from one sample of a study of cytomegalovirus exposure and HLA in healthy donors. Profiling relied on immunoSEQ multiplex PCR, and the TCRdb table lists in-frame clones only, not all of them. This table has under 200,000 clones, under 85% appearing once. The sample consisted of PBMCs. These receptors were taken from a female donor in good health and CMV-seronegative. Each CDR3 is given with its conserved first and last residue. The D gene is left open where the match is weak. Rows give clone size only sometimes, using once, few, many, or a class for an expanded clone.

j_gene: TRBJ1-1
abundance: -
d_gene: -
len: 13
v_gene: TRBV10-3
CDR3aa: CAIRDRESTEAFF
CDR3nt: TGTGCCATCAGGGACCGGGAGTCCACTGAAGCTTTCTTT

j_gene: TRBJ1-2
abundance: -
d_gene: -
len: 15
v_gene: TRBV28
CDR3aa: CASSNDNGGRGGYTF
CDR3nt: TGTGCCAGCAGCAATGACAATGGGGGCAGGGGTGGCTACACCTTC

j_gene: TRBJ2-1
abundance: few
d_gene: TRBD2
len: 15
v_gene: TRBV7-2
CDR3aa: CASSHTSGGLNEQFF
CDR3nt: TGTGCCAGCAGTCATACTAGCGGGGGGTTGAATGAGCAGTTCTTC

j_gene: TRBJ2-3
abundance: few
d_gene: TRBD1
len: 16
v_gene: TRBV5-1
CDR3aa: CASSLGTGKSTDTQYF
CDR3nt: TGCGCCAGCAGCTTGGGGACAGGCAAGTCCACAGATACGCAGTATTTT

j_gene: TRBJ1-6
abundance: -
d_gene: -
len: 13
v_gene: TRBV2
CDR3aa: CASSQGSNSPLHF
CDR3nt: TGTGCCAGCTCTCAGGGGAGTAATTCACCCCTCCACTTT

j_gene: TRBJ2-1
abundance: few
d_gene: -
len: 14
v_gene: TRBV7-2
CDR3aa: CASSLEGGYNEQFF
CDR3nt: TGTGCCAGCAGCTTAGAGGGGGGGTACAATGAGCAGTTCTTC

j_gene: TRBJ2-5
abundance: -
d_gene: -
len: 15
v_gene: TRBV2
CDR3aa: CASSGGSSGQETQYF
CDR3nt: TGTGCCAGCAGTGGGGGGAGCAGCGGGCAAGAGACCCAGTACTTC

j_gene: TRBJ2-1
abundance: few
d_gene: -
len: 14
v_gene: TRBV5-8
CDR3aa: CASSRGNTYNEQFF
CDR3nt: TGTGCCAGCAGCAGGGGGAACACCTACAATGAGCAGTTCTTC

j_gene: TRBJ1-2
abundance: -
d_gene: -
len: 12
v_gene: TRBV9
CDR3aa: CASSKGSYGYTF
CDR3nt: TGTGCCAGCAGCAAGGGGTCCTATGGCTACACCTTC

j_gene: TRBJ1-3
abundance: -
d_gene: -
len: 16
v_gene: TRBV5-1
CDR3aa: CASSETPFSSGNTIYF
CDR3nt: TGCGCCAGCAGCGAGACACCGTTTAGCTCTGGAAACACCATATATTTT

j_gene: TRBJ2-1
abundance: -
d_gene: -
len: 17
v_gene: TRBV12-5
CDR3aa: CASGLVLGGPRLNEQFF
CDR3nt: TGTGCTAGTGGTTTGGTACTCGGAGGTCCTCGACTAAATGAGCAGTTCTTC

j_gene: TRBJ1-2
abundance: few
d_gene: TRBD1
len: 14
v_gene: TRBV5-4
CDR3aa: CASSLDRDDYGYTF
CDR3nt: TGTGCCAGCAGCCTGGACAGGGACGACTATGGCTACACCTTC

j_gene: TRBJ1-1
abundance: -
d_gene: -
len: 12
v_gene: TRBV6-6
CDR3aa: CASSRQDTEAFF
CDR3nt: TGTGCCAGCAGCCGACAGGATACTGAAGCTTTCTTT

j_gene: TRBJ2-3
abundance: -
d_gene: -
len: 13
v_gene: TRBV10-1
CDR3aa: CASSGQGTDTQYF
CDR3nt: TGCGCCAGCAGTGGACAGGGCACAGATACGCAGTATTTT

j_gene: TRBJ2-2
abundance: -
d_gene: -
len: 15
v_gene: TRBV5-1
CDR3aa: CASSLSDRNTGELFF
CDR3nt: TGCGCCAGCAGCTTATCGGACAGGAACACCGGGGAGCTGTTTTTT

j_gene: TRBJ2-3
abundance: -
d_gene: TRBD1
len: 16
v_gene: TRBV2
CDR3aa: CASSPWTGKSTDTQYF
CDR3nt: TGTGCCAGCAGTCCGTGGACAGGGAAAAGCACAGATACGCAGTATTTT

j_gene: TRBJ1-2
abundance: -
d_gene: -
len: 14
v_gene: TRBV14
CDR3aa: CASSQISASWGYTF
CDR3nt: TGTGCCAGCAGCCAAATCAGCGCCTCATGGGGCTACACCTTC

j_gene: TRBJ2-1
abundance: -
d_gene: TRBD2
len: 16
v_gene: TRBV7-8
CDR3aa: CASSMGLAASYNEQFF
CDR3nt: TGTGCCAGCAGCATGGGACTAGCTGCCTCCTACAATGAGCAGTTCTTC

j_gene: TRBJ1-1
abundance: -
d_gene: TRBD1
len: 15
v_gene: TRBV18
CDR3aa: CASSPGRDRGYVAFF
CDR3nt: TGTGCCAGCTCACCGGGCCGGGACAGGGGTTATGTAGCTTTCTTT

j_gene: TRBJ1-5
abundance: -
d_gene: -
len: 14
v_gene: TRBV27
CDR3aa: CASSLRVDNQPQHF
CDR3nt: TGTGCCAGCAGTTTACGGGTTGACAATCAGCCCCAGCATTTT

j_gene: TRBJ2-2
abundance: -
d_gene: -
len: 17
v_gene: TRBV4-1
CDR3aa: CASSQDLSRKRTGELFF
CDR3nt: TGCGCCAGCAGCCAAGACTTGTCGCGGAAACGCACCGGGGAGCTGTTTTTT

j_gene: TRBJ2-4
abundance: -
d_gene: TRBD1
len: 14
v_gene: TRBV7-3
CDR3aa: CASSPGTGSDIQYF
CDR3nt: TGTGCCAGCAGCCCCGGGACAGGGAGTGACATTCAGTACTTC

j_gene: TRBJ1-5
abundance: -
d_gene: TRBD1
len: 12
v_gene: TRBV6-1
CDR3aa: CASNRGEQPQHF
CDR3nt: TGTGCCAGCAACAGGGGCGAGCAGCCCCAGCATTTT

j_gene: TRBJ1-2
abundance: -
d_gene: -
len: 12
v_gene: TRBV11-3
CDR3aa: CASSFLEIGYTF
CDR3nt: TGTGCCAGCAGCTTTTTGGAGATTGGCTACACCTTC

j_gene: TRBJ2-1
abundance: few
d_gene: -
len: 17
v_gene: TRBV4-1
CDR3aa: CASSQVSGPTSYNEQFF
CDR3nt: TGCGCCAGCAGCCAAGTGAGCGGGCCTACCTCCTACAATGAGCAGTTCTTC

j_gene: TRBJ2-4
abundance: -
d_gene: -
len: 20
v_gene: TRBV7-5
CDR3aa: CARSFPRGQGVQLAKNIQYF
CDR3nt: TGTGCCAGAAGCTTCCCGAGGGGACAGGGGGTGCAGCTAGCCAAAAACATTCAGTACTTC

j_gene: TRBJ2-1
abundance: few
d_gene: TRBD2
len: 14
v_gene: TRBV6-4
CDR3aa: CASSDGGGSNEQFF
CDR3nt: TGTGCCAGCAGTGACGGCGGGGGGTCCAATGAGCAGTTCTTC

j_gene: TRBJ1-2
abundance: -
d_gene: TRBD1
len: 13
v_gene: TRBV11-2
CDR3aa: CASSPTDREGYTF
CDR3nt: TGTGCCAGCAGCCCCACTGACAGGGAAGGCTACACCTTC

j_gene: TRBJ1-1
abundance: -
d_gene: -
len: 14
v_gene: TRBV19
CDR3aa: CASTPQGLGTEAFF
CDR3nt: TGTGCCAGTACCCCACAGGGTTTGGGGACTGAAGCTTTCTTT

j_gene: TRBJ1-4
abundance: few
d_gene: TRBD1
len: 16
v_gene: TRBV19
CDR3aa: CASSARDRGYNEKLFF
CDR3nt: TGTGCCAGTAGTGCCCGGGACAGGGGATACAATGAAAAACTGTTTTTT

j_gene: TRBJ1-1
abundance: -
d_gene: TRBD1
len: 16
v_gene: TRBV4-3
CDR3aa: CASSQVARDSELRAFF
CDR3nt: TGCGCCAGCAGCCAAGTTGCTCGGGACAGTGAGCTTAGGGCTTTCTTT

j_gene: TRBJ1-1
abundance: few
d_gene: -
len: 15
v_gene: TRBV2
CDR3aa: CASSEERSRQLEAFF
CDR3nt: TGTGCCAGCAGTGAAGAGAGGTCTCGTCAACTTGAAGCTTTCTTT

j_gene: TRBJ2-5
abundance: -
d_gene: -
len: 11
v_gene: TRBV28
CDR3aa: CAPGREETQYF
CDR3nt: TGTGCCCCCGGGAGAGAAGAGACCCAGTACTTC

j_gene: TRBJ2-1
abundance: -
d_gene: -
len: 13
v_gene: TRBV4-3
CDR3aa: CASSHQGGSEQFF
CDR3nt: TGCGCCAGCAGCCACCAAGGGGGAAGTGAGCAGTTCTTC

j_gene: TRBJ1-1
abundance: -
d_gene: TRBD1
len: 16
v_gene: TRBV7-9
CDR3aa: CASSPPTGWVWTEAFF
CDR3nt: TGTGCCAGCAGCCCACCGACAGGGTGGGTTTGGACTGAAGCTTTCTTT

j_gene: TRBJ1-1
abundance: -
d_gene: -
len: 13
v_gene: TRBV11-2
CDR3aa: CASSLSSGTEAFF
CDR3nt: TGTGCCAGCAGCTTAAGTTCGGGCACTGAAGCTTTCTTT

j_gene: TRBJ1-1
abundance: -
d_gene: -
len: 15
v_gene: TRBV2
CDR3aa: CASSDYFAGDTEAFF
CDR3nt: TGTGCCAGCAGTGACTATTTCGCAGGGGACACTGAAGCTTTCTTT

j_gene: TRBJ2-3
abundance: -
d_gene: -
len: 14
v_gene: TRBV7-9
CDR3aa: CASSTSGDTDTQYF
CDR3nt: TGTGCCAGCAGCACCTCAGGGGACACAGATACGCAGTATTTT

j_gene: TRBJ2-5
abundance: -
d_gene: -
len: 15
v_gene: TRBV14
CDR3aa: CASSRLLGDQETQYF
CDR3nt: TGTGCCAGCAGCCGTCTACTAGGCGACCAAGAGACCCAGTACTTC

j_gene: TRBJ2-3
abundance: -
d_gene: -
len: 15
v_gene: TRBV6-4
CDR3aa: CASSPGIGGTDTQYF
CDR3nt: TGTGCCAGCAGCCCCGGTATAGGGGGCACAGATACGCAGTATTTT

j_gene: TRBJ1-3
abundance: -
d_gene: TRBD1
len: 15
v_gene: TRBV5-1
CDR3aa: CASSEGASRGNTIYF
CDR3nt: TGCGCCAGCAGTGAGGGGGCTTCGAGGGGAAACACCATATATTTT

j_gene: TRBJ2-5
abundance: -
d_gene: TRBD2
len: 14
v_gene: TRBV4-3
CDR3aa: CASSQGTSRETQYF
CDR3nt: TGCGCCAGCAGCCAAGGGACTAGTCGGGAGACCCAGTACTTC

j_gene: TRBJ1-4
abundance: -
d_gene: -
len: 14
v_gene: TRBV27
CDR3aa: CASSFRAANEKLFF
CDR3nt: TGTGCCAGCAGTTTCAGGGCTGCTAATGAAAAACTGTTTTTT

j_gene: TRBJ1-3
abundance: -
d_gene: TRBD1
len: 12
v_gene: TRBV6-5
CDR3aa: CASSYPGGAIYF
CDR3nt: TGTGCCAGCAGTTACCCAGGGGGTGCCATATATTTT

j_gene: TRBJ1-1
abundance: -
d_gene: TRBD1
len: 13
v_gene: TRBV19
CDR3aa: CASSGTANTEAFF
CDR3nt: TGTGCCAGTAGTGGGACAGCGAACACTGAAGCTTTCTTT

j_gene: TRBJ2-7
abundance: -
d_gene: TRBD1
len: 16
v_gene: TRBV6-4
CDR3aa: CASSKFPGQGAYEQYF
CDR3nt: TGTGCCAGCAGTAAGTTTCCGGGACAGGGGGCGTACGAGCAGTACTTC

j_gene: TRBJ2-2
abundance: once
d_gene: -
len: 13
v_gene: TRBV11-3
CDR3aa: CASSNPGPGELFF
CDR3nt: TGTGCCAGCAGCAATCCAGGCCCCGGGGAGCTGTTTTTT

j_gene: TRBJ2-3
abundance: -
d_gene: -
len: 14
v_gene: TRBV6-5
CDR3aa: CASNSRGRTDTQYF
CDR3nt: TGTGCCAGCAATTCCCGGGGGAGGACAGATACGCAGTATTTT

j_gene: TRBJ1-1
abundance: -
d_gene: -
len: 14
v_gene: TRBV29-1
CDR3aa: CSVEVYQLNTEAFF
CDR3nt: TGCAGCGTTGAAGTATACCAGTTGAACACTGAAGCTTTCTTT

j_gene: TRBJ1-4
abundance: few
d_gene: -
len: 13
v_gene: TRBV5-1
CDR3aa: CASSLTTGEKLFF
CDR3nt: TGCGCCAGCAGCTTGACTACAGGGGAAAAACTGTTTTTT

j_gene: TRBJ1-1
abundance: -
d_gene: -
len: 15
v_gene: TRBV9
CDR3aa: CASSVLMGGNTEAFF
CDR3nt: TGTGCCAGCAGCGTATTGATGGGGGGGAACACTGAAGCTTTCTTT